Below, 24 T cell receptor beta chains from the same sample are listed, as sequenced in a study of vaccination effects on CD4 cells after COVID-19. Culturing for 10 days preceded CD4+ T cell isolation. The infection with SARS-CoV-2 (confirmed by PCR) occurred in this person between March and December 2020. Each person got two doses of an mRNA SARS-CoV-2 vaccine, BNT162b2 or mRNA-1273. No antigens are known for them. TCRdb keeps only in-frame clones here, not all; method: immunoSEQ multiplex PCR. The repertoire has 30,000 to 35,000 clones, around 72% of them found once; the top ten carry 6.5% to 7.5%. This specimen consisted of CD4+ T cells from PBMCs cultured without peptide, obtained after COVID-19 vaccination. These receptors all come from a human donor who had a prior SARS-CoV-2 infection.

The chain has TRBV6-5 and TRBJ1-2; tentative D call: TRBD1 (5 bases). Germline V gene sequence: CDR1 MNHEY, CDR2 SVGAGI. The V and J ends lost 0 bases and 0 bases respectively, with 8 bases between them. The CDR3 extends over 15 amino acids. CDR3 protein: CASSYSPGSNYGYTF. The CDR3 DNA follows: TGTGCCAGCAGTTACTCTCCAGGGTCTAACTATGGCTACACCTTC.

This clone was found a few times. The chain combines TRBV7-2 with TRBJ2-7; D is uncertain. Germline V gene data show CDR1 as SGHTA and CDR2 as FQGNSA. This CDR3 has 14 amino acids. V gave up 6 bases and J gave up 1 base, with 13 bases separating them. The CDR3, as DNA: TGTGCCAGCAGTCCCGCCAGGCTTTCCTACGAGCAGTACTTC. Amino acids: CASSPARLSYEQYF.

The V gene is TRBV24-1, the J gene TRBJ1-5, with 9 bases that match TRBD1. The CDR3 runs to 16 residues. Germline V gene data show CDR1 as KGHDR and CDR2 as SFDVKD. V was clipped by 4 bases and J by 3 bases; unmatched bases: 6. CDR3 nucleotide sequence: TGTGCCACCAGTGAGGCGGGACAGGGTTCCAATCAGCCCCAGCATTTT. It translates to CATSEAGQGSNQPQHF.

This clone was counted between two and nine times. This chain uses TRBV7-2 with TRBJ2-5, with D possibly matching TRBD1 (5 bases). The CDR3 loop spans 15 amino acids. Germline CDR1 and CDR2: SGHTA and FQGNSA. The V and J ends lost 5 bases and 5 bases respectively, with 18 bases between them. For the CDR3, the DNA is TGTGCCAGCAGCCCCTTCGGGCCCTCAGGGGAGACCCAGTACTTC. It is translated as CASSPFGPSGETQYF.

This clone was seen more than once but under ten times. This sequence joins TRBV7-3 and TRBJ2-2; D ambiguous. The germline V and J ends were trimmed by 6 bases and 5 bases, with 10 bases remaining between them. Looked up from germline, CDR1 is SGHTA and CDR2 is FQGTGA. The CDR3 length is 13 residues. CDR3 sequence (DNA): TGTGCCAGCAGTCAAACAGCGACCGGGGAGCTGTTTTTT. It codes for CASSQTATGELFF. Full variable domain (outside the CDR3, taken from reference TRBV7-3 and TRBJ2-2): GAGVSQTPSNKVTEKGKYVELRCDPISGHTALYWYRQSLGQGPEFLIYFQGTGAADDSGLPNDRFFAVRPEGSVSTLKIQRTERGDSAVYLCASSQTATGELFFGEGSRLTVL.

The genes are TRBV7-9 and TRBJ2-1; 8 bases match TRBD2. Germline V gene sequence: CDR1 SEHNR, CDR2 FQNEAQ (reference sequence). This CDR3 comprises 14 residues. V lost 3 bases, J lost 16 bases, and 14 bases stayed unmatched. The CDR3 DNA sequence: TGTGCCAGCAGCTTGGCCACCCTCGGGACTAGTGAATTCTTC. It translates to CASSLATLGTSEFF.

This clone occurred once. This chain uses TRBV20-1 with TRBJ2-1, with D perhaps matching TRBD1 (7 bases). Germline V CDR1 and CDR2: DFQATT, SNEGSKA (reference sequence). This CDR3 has 15 amino acids. Trimming left V 3 bases short and J 0 bases short, with 12 bases between. The CDR3 nucleotides read TGCAGTGCTAGTTCAGGGGGGAGCTCCTACAATGAGCAGTTCTTC. This gives the protein CSASSGGSSYNEQFF.

The gene calls are TRBV12-3 or TRBV12-4 and TRBJ2-1; D gene uncertain. V dropped 5 bases and J dropped 10 bases, with 9 bases sitting between them. The CDR3 consists of 11 residues. CDR3 amino acids: CASSIRPEQFF. As DNA, the CDR3 is TGTGCCAGCAGTATAAGACCAGAGCAGTTCTTC.

This sequence joins TRBV5-1 and TRBJ2-5; 7 bases line up with TRBD2. This CDR3 comprises 15 residues. V shed 1 base, J shed 4 bases, and the junction held 7 bases outside the gene matches. Germline-derived CDR1 and CDR2 are SGHRS and YFSETQ. The CDR3 here is CASSLTRTSAETQYF. The CDR3 nucleotides are TGCGCCAGCAGCTTGACCAGAACTAGCGCAGAGACCCAGTACTTC. Looking up the rest from reference TRBV5-1 and TRBJ2-5 gives the full variable domain: KAGVTQTPRYLIKTRGQQVTLSCSPISGHRSVSWYQQTPGQGLQFLFEYFSETQRNKGNFPGRFSGRQFSNSRSEMNVSTLELGDSALYLCASSLTRTSAETQYFGPGTRLLVL.

The V and J genes are TRBV7-9 and TRBJ2-5; possibly TRBD1 or TRBD2 for D (6 bases each). CDR3 length: 15 amino acids. The germline V gene has CDR1 SEHNR and CDR2 FQNEAQ (reference sequence). V shed 3 bases and J shed 5 bases, with 16 bases lying between them. The CDR3 loop is CASSFLQGGPETQYF. CDR3 nucleotides: TGTGCCAGCAGCTTCTTACAAGGGGGGCCGGAGACCCAGTACTTC.

The genes are TRBV9 and TRBJ2-6, with 11 bases matching TRBD1. This CDR3 has 20 amino acids. CDR1 and CDR2 from the germline V gene are SGDLS and YYNGEE. V trimming: 2 bases; J trimming: 0 bases; junction bases outside the gene matches: 10. CDR3 in amino acids: CASSVRTGGDFSSGANVLTF. The CDR3 DNA sequence: TGTGCCAGCAGCGTTCGGACAGGGGGCGATTTCAGCTCTGGGGCCAACGTCCTGACTTTC.

The CDR3 spells CASSPRDREAEQFF. The DNA of the CDR3 is TGTGCCAGCTCCCCTCGGGACAGGGAGGCTGAGCAGTTCTTC. This chain joins TRBV18 and TRBJ2-1; TRBD1 matches at 9 bases. The CDR3 contains 14 residues. V dropped 6 bases and J dropped 9; count of bases not matched to a gene: 9. Germline-derived CDR1 and CDR2 are KGHSH and LQKENI.

This clone was seen just once. The V and J genes are TRBV5-1 and TRBJ1-2, with a tentative D call TRBD1 (6 bases). Trimming removed 0 bases at V and 4 bases at J, with 22 bases between. The V gene's germline CDR1 is SGHRS and CDR2 YFSETQ. There are 18 residues in the CDR3. The CDR3 DNA follows: TGCGCCAGCAGCTTGGCCGCGGTGGGCAGGGGATCCTCCTATGGCTACACCTTC. Translated, it gives CASSLAAVGRGSSYGYTF.

This sequence joins TRBV7-8 and TRBJ1-5, with D possibly matching TRBD1 (5 bases). The V gene lost 5 bases and the J gene lost 3 bases, with 11 bases spanning the gap. Germline V gives CDR1 SGHVS, CDR2 FQNEAQ. The CDR3 sequence is 14 residues long. For the CDR3, the DNA is TGTGCCAGCAGCACCGGGACGTCCAATCAGCCCCAGCATTTT. This sequence encodes CASSTGTSNQPQHF.

The table lists this clone with a few counts. In nucleotides, the CDR3 is TGTGCCAGCAGCTTGGGGACAGCGGGAAATGAGCAGTTCTTC. This encodes CASSLGTAGNEQFF. This chain connects TRBV5-5 to TRBJ2-1, with D tentatively TRBD2 (7 bases). The CDR3 is 14 residues long. Deletions cut 0 bases from V and 7 bases from J, with 11 bases between. From germline, CDR1 is SGHKS and CDR2 YYEKEE (reference sequence). The variable domain in full, with the rest retrieved from reference TRBV5-5 and TRBJ2-1, is DAGVTQSPTHLIKTRGQQVTLRCSPISGHKSVSWYQQVLGQGPQFIFQYYEKEERGRGNFPDRFSARQFPNYSSELNVNALLLGDSALYLCASSLGTAGNEQFFGPGTRLTVL.

The chain uses TRBV3-1 (or the pseudogene TRBV3-2) and TRBJ2-7, with 7 bases aligning to TRBD1. From germline, CDR1 is LGHDT and CDR2 YNNKEL (reference sequence). Trimming cost V 2 bases and J 6 bases; bases outside gene matches: 7. This CDR3 contains 14 residues. The chain's CDR3 is CASSQYDREREQYF. Written as DNA, the CDR3 is TGTGCCAGCAGCCAATATGACAGGGAGCGCGAGCAGTACTTC.

The J gene is TRBJ2-7, the V gene TRBV27; TRBD1 aligns across 7 bases. The germline CDR1 and CDR2 sequences are MNHEY and SMNVEV (reference sequence). The V segment lost 8 bases and the J segment 3 bases; nucleotides outside the gene matches: 16. This CDR3 has 16 amino acids. The CDR3: CASRMGTGVSNYEQYF. Here the CDR3 DNA reads TGTGCCAGCCGGATGGGTACAGGGGTCAGTAACTACGAGCAGTACTTC.

The rearrangement uses TRBV6-5 and TRBJ1-3; D remains unclear. Germline V gives CDR1 MNHEY, CDR2 SVGAGI. The CDR3 covers 13 residues. V was trimmed by 0 bases and J by 8 bases, leaving 8 bases between them. The CDR3 DNA is TGTGCCAGCAGTTACTCGTCGGGTTACACCATATATTTT. This codes for CASSYSSGYTIYF.

The chain carries TRBV5-6 and TRBJ2-1; TRBD1 agrees at 9 bases. V lost 4 bases to trimming and J lost 4 bases; unmatched junction nucleotides: 3. CDR1 and CDR2 (germline): SGHDT, YYEEEE. The CDR3 runs 14 residues. The CDR3 region has the DNA TGTGCCAGCAGCCGGGACAGGGTTTACAATGAGCAGTTCTTC. This encodes CASSRDRVYNEQFF.

This clone has just a few counts. This sequence joins TRBV15 and TRBJ2-1, with a possible D match to TRBD2 (7 bases). V lost 0 bases to trimming and J lost 5 bases, with 14 bases between them. CDR3 size: 16 residues. Germline CDR1 is LNHNV and CDR2 is YYDKDF (reference sequence). In DNA, the CDR3 is TGTGCCACCAGCAGAGAAGGAGGGAGGGACAACAATGAGCAGTTCTTC. It encodes CATSREGGRDNNEQFF.

V gene TRBV5-1 combines with J gene TRBJ2-7; 11 positions match TRBD2. CDR3 length: 15 amino acids. J was trimmed by 0 bases and V by 5 bases; bases with no gene match: 4. Germline loops: CDR1 SGHRS, CDR2 YFSETQ. CDR3 sequence: CASRPTSGSSYEQYF. In DNA, the CDR3 is TGCGCCAGCAGACCAACTAGCGGGAGCTCCTACGAGCAGTACTTC.

The rearrangement uses TRBV6-5 and TRBJ2-5, with TRBD1 matching over 8 bases. The junction had 8 bases not matched to a gene; V was cut back by 4 bases and J by 4 bases. In germline, CDR1 is MNHEY, CDR2 SVGAGI. This CDR3 contains 15 residues. The CDR3 coding sequence is TGTGCCAGCAGTTGGGGACAGGACAGGGCAGAGACCCAGTACTTC. This translates into CASSWGQDRAETQYF.

The chain is built from TRBV7-5 and TRBJ1-1. TRBV7-5 is termed a pseudogene. The CDR3 spans 11 residues. The CDR3 spells CASQKGFWAFF. The CDR3 DNA is TGTGCCAGTCAAAAGGGTTTTTGGGCTTTCTTT.

The chain employs TRBV7-2 and TRBJ2-3; TRBD2 aligns across 10 bases. The CDR3 totals 16 residues. Germline loops: CDR1 SGHTA, CDR2 FQGNSA. V shed 6 bases and J 3 bases; nucleotides not matched to a gene: 9. In DNA, the CDR3 is TGTGCCAGCAGGCAAACGGAGCGGGGGGGTACAGATACGCAGTATTTT. Residues: CASRQTERGGTDTQYF.